This T cell receptor (beta chain) originates from a study of blood T cell repertoires in COVID-19. The overall study: The United States, Italy and Spain were the sources of the acute and convalescent COVID-19 samples.

Recruits, aged roughly 18 to 95 years, lived in roughly 22 US areas. Recovered status in Cohort 3 required two negative PCRs, clearance, or symptom resolution. Germline lookup yields CDR1 SNHLY and CDR2 FYNNEI. The CDR3 has 15 residues. The V gene lost 2 bases and the J gene lost 6 bases, with 13 bases spanning the gap. Study processing details: The assay estimated nucleated cells by amplifying reference gene primers. TCRdb keeps only in-frame clones here, not all; method: immunoSEQ multiplex PCR. The V and J calls and clone size are taken from that table; D and trimming were inferred from the DNA. The profile covers fewer than 350,000 clones, with 80% to 90% appearing a single time and under 2.5% taken by the ten largest.

The clonotype was recovered from a young man who had recovered from COVID-19. The chain recombines TRBV2 with TRBJ1-4; a weak D match, TRBD1 (6 bases). The sequencing sample was made of PBMCs or T cells enriched from blood (not recorded which). In DNA form, the CDR3 reads TGTGCCAGCAGTGAATCCCAGGGGAGGGATGAAAAACTGTTTTTT. This translates into CASSESQGRDEKLFF.